These 15 T cell receptor beta chains came from one sample sequenced in a study of blood T cell repertoires in COVID-19 (dated by TCRdb to about 2020). Library preparation was by the immunoSEQ multiplex PCR assay. In TCRdb, the immuneACCESS table is reduced to in-frame sequences with V and J assigned. These tables do not hold every clone; where another copy was compared, an unresolved V gene accounts for under half, and the others remain unexplained. The sample yields 100,000 or so clones; approximately 80% were counted once. The top ten constitute around 15% of the sample. The specimen sequenced was peripheral blood. These receptors all stem from a man aged 45-60 years with active or convalescent COVID-19.

The chain combines TRBV7-2 with TRBJ2-2, with 8 nucleotides matching TRBD2. With V trimmed by 6 bases and J by 6 bases, 9 bases remained unmatched. The germline gives CDR1 SGHTA, CDR2 FQGNSA. The CDR3 contains 15 residues. This CDR3 reads CASSYRLAWAGELFF. For the CDR3, the DNA is TGTGCCAGCAGTTACCGACTAGCGTGGGCCGGGGAGCTGTTTTTT.

The V gene is TRBV1, the J gene TRBJ2-1; TRBD2 was called by the table and not checked on the DNA. TRBV1 is a listed pseudogene. CDR3 length: 14 residues. The chain's CDR3 is CTSSQDQSDNEQFF. In DNA form, the CDR3 reads TGCACCAGCAGCCAAGATCAAAGCGACAATGAGCAGTTCTTC.

The rearrangement uses TRBV6-1 and TRBJ1-3; D is perhaps TRBD1 (5 bases). Germline V gene sequence: CDR1 MNHNS, CDR2 SASEGT. V gave up 1 base and J gave up 5 bases, with 12 bases separating them. The CDR3 is 15 residues long. Here the CDR3 DNA reads TGTGCCAGCAGTGAAGGGGGGGTTATACGAAACACCATATATTTT. Its translation: CASSEGGVIRNTIYF.

The sample holds one count of this clone. The chain couples TRBV9 to TRBJ2-1; the match to TRBD2 covers 11 bases. Germline CDR1 is SGDLS and CDR2 is YYNGEE. V dropped 4 bases and J dropped 9; count of bases not matched to a gene: 6. The CDR3 spans 14 residues. The CDR3 loop is CASSTSGSYGEQFF. As DNA, the CDR3 is TGTGCCAGCAGCACTAGCGGGAGCTACGGTGAGCAGTTCTTC.

This clone was found a few times. The CDR3 bases are TGTGCCAGCAGCTCAGGGACTAGCGGGAGGGAGTGGTCCTACGAGCAGTACTTC. Its translation: CASSSGTSGREWSYEQYF. V and J are TRBV7-8 and TRBJ2-7; 16 nucleotides align to TRBD2. This CDR3 is built from 18 residues. Germline CDR1 reads SGHVS; CDR2 reads FQNEAQ. J was trimmed by 1 base and V by 4 bases; bases with no gene match: 7. Complete variable domain (other parts from reference TRBV7-8 and TRBJ2-7): GAGVSQSPRYKVAKRGQDVALRCDPISGHVSLFWYQQALGQGPEFLTYFQNEAQLDKSGLPSDRFFAERPEGSVSTLKIQRTQQEDSAVYLCASSSGTSGREWSYEQYFGPGTRLTVT.

The rearrangement joins TRBV10-3 to TRBJ2-7, with D maybe TRBD2 (5 bases). The germline V gene has CDR1 ENHRY and CDR2 SYGVKD. The CDR3 loop spans 13 amino acids. The ends were cut back, 9 bases at V and 6 bases at J, with 18 bases in the middle. CDR3: CAMGEGLGSEQYF. In nucleotides, the CDR3 is TGTGCCATGGGCGAAGGACTGGGGAGCGAGCAGTACTTC.

The DNA of the CDR3 is TGTGCCAGCAGCCAAGATGGGGCAGCACAGAACACTGAAGCTTTCTTT. It specifies CASSQDGAAQNTEAFF. This chain connects TRBV4-2 to TRBJ1-1, with D perhaps matching TRBD1 (5 bases). The V end lost 0 bases, the J end lost 1 base, and 12 bases lay between the germline ends. The CDR3 totals 16 residues. Germline values: CDR1 LGHNA, CDR2 YNFKEQ.

The J gene is TRBJ2-7, the V gene TRBV6-5, with D possibly being TRBD1 (6 bases). The CDR3 is made up of 14 amino acids. The V end was cut by 6 bases, the J end by 4 bases, with 16 bases between. The V gene's germline CDR1 is MNHEY and CDR2 SVGAGI. The CDR3, as DNA: TGTGCCAGCAGCCGAGCCGGGACAACATACGAGCAGTACTTC. Its translation is CASSRAGTTYEQYF.

The rearrangement uses TRBV11-3 and TRBJ2-1; 7 bases map to TRBD2. J lost 7 bases, V lost 6 bases, and 6 bases had no gene match. From germline, CDR1 is SGHNT and CDR2 YENEEA. The CDR3 sequence is 13 residues long. The CDR3, as DNA: TGTGCCAGCAGTCCGCTAGCGGTAAATGAGCAGTTCTTC. It encodes CASSPLAVNEQFF.

The chain is built from TRBV18 and TRBJ1-4; D not resolved. The CDR3 extends over 13 amino acids. The V gene's germline CDR1 is KGHSH and CDR2 LQKENI. V was clipped by 3 bases and J by 8 bases, with 10 bases between them. The CDR3 here is CASSPTREEKLFF. The CDR3 DNA sequence: TGTGCCAGCTCACCGACAAGAGAGGAAAAACTGTTTTTT. Complete variable domain (other parts from reference TRBV18 and TRBJ1-4): NAGVMQNPRHLVRRRGQEARLRCSPMKGHSHVYWYRQLPEEGLKFMVYLQKENIIDESGMPKERFSAEFPKEGPSILRIQQVVRGDSAAYFCASSPTREEKLFFGSGTQLSVL.

This chain connects TRBV2 to TRBJ1-5; D remains ambiguous. The CDR3 is made up of 17 amino acids. Germline CDR1 reads SNHLY; CDR2 reads FYNNEI. Trimming stripped 3 bases from V and 2 bases from J, with 17 bases between. The CDR3 protein is CASSEWLEGSGNQPQHF. As DNA, the CDR3 is TGTGCCAGCAGTGAGTGGTTGGAGGGTAGCGGCAATCAGCCCCAGCATTTT.

V gene TRBV19 combines with J gene TRBJ2-7; D might be TRBD2 (6 bases). CDR1 and CDR2 (germline): LNHDA, SQIVND (reference sequence). This CDR3 spans 14 amino acids. Trimming took off 3 bases at V and 2 bases at J, with 11 bases between the two ends. DNA of the CDR3: TGTGCCAGTAGTATCGGGGGAGGTGCCTACGAGCAGTACTTC. It translates to CASSIGGGAYEQYF.

This chain connects TRBV5-1 to TRBJ1-6; 9 positions agree with TRBD1. The CDR3 extends over 18 amino acids. V dropped 3 bases and J dropped 7; count of bases not matched to a gene: 14. The germline V gene encodes CDR1 SGHRS and CDR2 YFSETQ. CDR3 nucleotides: TGCGCCAGCAGCTGGAATTCCCCCGGGACAGGGATCAATTCACCCCTCCACTTT. Residues: CASSWNSPGTGINSPLHF.

With respect to this clone: A read error may produce the germline difference seen at one junction end. The DNA of the CDR3 is TGTGCCAGCACTTACCAGGGGCGAGGATACGAGCAGTACTTC. Translating it yields CASTYQGRGYEQYF. The rearrangement links TRBV6-5 to TRBJ2-7; D is possibly TRBD1 (6 bases). Looked up from germline, CDR1 is MNHEY and CDR2 is SVGAGI. The CDR3 contains 14 residues.

The rearrangement joins TRBV6-5 to TRBJ1-2, with D possibly being TRBD1 (5 bases). This CDR3 spans 12 amino acids. Germline CDR1 is MNHEY and CDR2 is SVGAGI. Deletions cut 6 bases from V and 1 base from J, with 6 bases between. The CDR3 loop is CASRDNNYGYTF. The CDR3 DNA reads as TGTGCCAGCAGGGACAATAACTATGGCTACACCTTC.